The 26 T cell receptor beta chains reported below all come from one sample, sequenced in a study of PD-1 blockade in classical Hodgkin lymphoma. The table came from immunoSEQ multiplex PCR; TCRdb's copy has only in-frame clones and leaves some out. The sample lists 21,000 or so clones; around 89% were seen once. Time point specified: cycle 4 day 1 (C4D1), after more than five weeks of nivolumab. Brentuximab vedotin exposure varied, and every patient relapsed after autologous stem cell transplantation. The input for sequencing was peripheral blood mononuclear cells (PBMCs), taken before the fourth cycle of nivolumab. Receptor source: a human donor with classical Hodgkin lymphoma.

The rearrangement joins TRBV19 to TRBJ2-1, with D perhaps TRBD1 or TRBD2 (7 bases each). Between the trimmed V and J ends, which lost 5 bases and 7 bases, there was a span of 18 bases. The CDR3 is 15 residues long. Germline CDR1 LNHDA, CDR2 SQIVND (reference sequence). Written as DNA, the CDR3 is TGTGCCAGTAGTCGGGGGGAAGGGGGCAGGAATGAGCAGTTCTTC. This codes for CASSRGEGGRNEQFF.

The chain is built from TRBV7-8 and TRBJ1-3; no reliable D call. Trimming took off 0 bases at V and 4 bases at J, with 13 bases between the two ends. The CDR3 contains 16 residues. Per the germline V gene, CDR1 is SGHVS and CDR2 is FQNEAQ. The CDR3 coding sequence is TGTGCCAGCAGCTTAGCTCGGGGATCTAGCGGAAACACCATATATTTT. Its translation is CASSLARGSSGNTIYF.

The rearrangement joins TRBV11-2 to TRBJ1-2; D is undetermined. Germline V gene sequence: CDR1 SGHAT, CDR2 FQNNGV. Trimming took off 0 bases at V and 4 bases at J, with 9 bases between the two ends. This CDR3 comprises 14 residues. CDR3 in DNA: TGTGCCAGCAGCTTAGATAACCAGGTCTATGGCTACACCTTC. It codes for CASSLDNQVYGYTF.

This clone appeared a single time. This chain links TRBV5-6 with TRBJ2-7, with TRBD1 identical over 9 bases. The trim removed 4 bases at V and 4 bases at J, leaving 6 bases unmatched. CDR3 length: 14 amino acids. Germline assignment: CDR1 SGHDT and CDR2 YYEEEE. CDR3 bases: TGTGCCAGCAGCGCCCGGACAGGGGTATACGAGCAGTACTTC. It is translated as CASSARTGVYEQYF.

This clone has just one count. The gene calls are TRBV6-1 and TRBJ2-7, with 8 bases identical to TRBD2. Trimming removed 5 bases from V and 6 bases from J; junction bases left unmatched: 12. CDR1 is MNHNS, CDR2 SASEGT, per germline. CDR3 size: 15 residues. In DNA, the CDR3 is TGTGCCAGCAGTTCCCTCGGGGGGGGTCTGATCGAGCAGTACTTC. Translating gives CASSSLGGGLIEQYF.

The rearrangement links TRBV5-5 to TRBJ1-2; D gene uncertain. The CDR3 sequence is 13 residues long. Germline loops: CDR1 SGHKS, CDR2 YYEKEE (reference sequence). Trimming removed 2 bases from V and 4 bases from J, with 9 bases in between. The CDR3 protein is CASSFWGAYGYTF. Written as DNA, the CDR3 is TGTGCCAGCAGCTTCTGGGGAGCCTATGGCTACACCTTC.

This clone was seen once. The chain links TRBV27 to TRBJ2-1; D gene unclear. Germline CDR1 and CDR2: MNHEY and SMNVEV (reference sequence). The CDR3 sequence is 13 residues long. V lost 4 bases, J lost 3 bases, and 7 bases lay in between. The CDR3 bases are TGTGCCAGCAGTTACAGAGTCTACAATGAGCAGTTCTTC. Translation gives CASSYRVYNEQFF.

This clone has just a few counts. The V and J genes are TRBV5-6 and TRBJ1-5; D ambiguous. Germline loops: CDR1 SGHDT, CDR2 YYEEEE. Between the trimmed V and J ends, which lost 1 base and 7 bases, there was a span of 9 bases. There are 13 residues in the CDR3. CDR3 sequence reads: CASSLTVGQPQHF. As DNA, the CDR3 is TGTGCCAGCAGCTTGACCGTGGGCCAGCCCCAGCATTTT. The full variable domain, completed using reference TRBV5-6 and TRBJ1-5, is DAGVTQSPTHLIKTRGQQVTLRCSPKSGHDTVSWYQQALGQGPQFIFQYYEEEERQRGNFPDRFSGHQFPNYSSELNVNALLLGDSALYLCASSLTVGQPQHFGDGTRLSIL.

The chain is built from TRBV6-5 and TRBJ1-4, with unresolved D. The CDR3 totals 16 residues. V was pared by 2 bases and J by 3 bases, with 13 bases between. Germline CDR1 reads MNHEY; CDR2 reads SVGAGI. As DNA, the CDR3 is TGTGCCAGCAGTTACGGTGGGTCCTCGGCTAATGAAAAACTGTTTTTT. This encodes CASSYGGSSANEKLFF.

V is TRBV30 and J is TRBJ1-5; D might be TRBD1 (5 bases). Trimming removed 2 bases from V and 9 bases from J, with 14 bases in between. This CDR3 contains 13 residues. Germline values: CDR1 GTSNPN, CDR2 SVGIG (reference sequence). For the CDR3, the DNA is TGTGCCTGGAGTTGGCAGGGCTTAATGCCCCAGCATTTT. This codes for CAWSWQGLMPQHF.

The chain combines TRBV7-6 with TRBJ2-7; D is unclear. The CDR3 spans 14 residues. V was clipped by 4 bases and J by 3 bases, with 13 bases between them. The germline gives CDR1 SGHVS, CDR2 FNYEAQ. The CDR3, as DNA: TGTGCCAGCAGCTCCCACTCCAGCCGCTACGAGCAGTACTTC. Amino acids: CASSSHSSRYEQYF.

The rearrangement links TRBV7-3 to TRBJ1-2; the D gene is possibly TRBD1 (6 bases). V gave up 4 bases and J gave up 3 bases, with 15 bases separating them. CDR1 is SGHTA, CDR2 FQGTGA, per germline. The CDR3 spans 15 residues. The CDR3 protein is CASSSSGGPDYGYTF. DNA of the CDR3: TGTGCCAGCAGCTCTTCCGGGGGGCCGGACTATGGCTACACCTTC.

The genes are TRBV11-2 and TRBJ1-2, with D unclear. Trimming removed 0 bases from V and 2 bases from J, with 7 bases in between. CDR3 length: 14 residues. Per the germline V gene, CDR1 is SGHAT and CDR2 is FQNNGV. The CDR3 sequence: CASSLEVGNYGYTF. CDR3 in DNA: TGTGCCAGCAGCTTAGAAGTCGGAAACTATGGCTACACCTTC.

CDR3 DNA: TGCAGTGCTACCACAGATACGCAGTATTTT. It yields the protein CSATTDTQYF. The V gene is TRBV20-1, the J gene TRBJ2-3; D gene unclear. Trimming removed 4 bases from V and 2 bases from J, with 1 base in between. The CDR3 covers 10 residues. Germline CDR1 reads DFQATT; CDR2 reads SNEGSKA (reference sequence).

The DNA for the CDR3 is TGTGCCAGCAGCTTAACTTCCGGGACTAGCGGGACTGATCACGAGCAGTTCTTC. It translates to CASSLTSGTSGTDHEQFF. The chain couples TRBV7-6 to TRBJ2-1; 13 bases align to TRBD2. J was trimmed by 10 bases and V by 2 bases; bases with no gene match: 14. Germline CDR1 and CDR2: SGHVS and FNYEAQ. The CDR3 runs 18 residues.

This clone was picked up one time. The gene calls are TRBV2 and TRBJ1-3, with no clear D. CDR3 length equals 11 residues. Trimming stripped 6 bases from V and 7 bases from J, with 7 bases between. Germline V gene data show CDR1 as SNHLY and CDR2 as FYNNEI. CDR3 nucleotides: TGTGCCAGCAGAGGGTACAACACCATATATTTT. It specifies CASRGYNTIYF.

The CDR3 coding sequence is TGTGCCTGGAGTGGCTCTATGATCCCCGCGAAGACCCAGTACTTC. Residues: CAWSGSMIPAKTQYF. This chain uses TRBV30 with TRBJ2-5; D ambiguous. Deletions cut 1 base from V and 6 bases from J, with 18 bases between. The CDR3 sequence is 15 residues long. Germline V CDR1 and CDR2: GTSNPN, SVGIG (reference sequence).

A remark on this clone: Other DNA sequences in the same sample also yield this CDR3. V is TRBV29-1 and J is TRBJ2-5; no clear D gene. CDR3 size: 13 residues. The V end lost 1 base, the J end lost 5 bases, and 11 bases lay between the germline ends. Germline CDR1 is SQVTM and CDR2 is ANQGSEA. The CDR3 DNA reads TGCAGCGTTGAAGTGGGTCGCAGGGAGACCCAGTACTTC. It codes for CSVEVGRRETQYF.

CDR3 amino acids: CASRGRGGYEQYF. The CDR3 DNA reads as TGTGCCAGTAGAGGCAGGGGGGGTTACGAGCAGTACTTC. V is TRBV19 and J is TRBJ2-7, with D perhaps TRBD1 or TRBD2 (7 bases each). The V gene lost 6 bases and the J gene lost 4 bases, with 13 bases spanning the gap. The CDR3 sequence is 13 residues long. Germline-derived CDR1 and CDR2 are LNHDA and SQIVND (reference sequence).

The CDR3 DNA is TGTGCCAGCAGTGAATGGGGGACAGGGGGAACTAATGAAAAACTGTTTTTT. It is translated as CASSEWGTGGTNEKLFF. V gene TRBV6-1 combines with J gene TRBJ1-4; 11 nucleotides agree with TRBD1. Germline V gene lookup returns CDR1 MNHNS and CDR2 SASEGT. V lost 2 bases to trimming and J lost 1 base; unmatched junction nucleotides: 3. The CDR3 covers 17 residues.

The genes are TRBV19 and TRBJ2-6; TRBD1 matches 12 bases. The germline gives CDR1 LNHDA, CDR2 SQIVND (reference sequence). The CDR3 extends over 20 amino acids. The ends lost 5 bases at V and 4 bases at J; junction bases unmatched: 15. The CDR3 spells CASSALTPGQGAPGANVLTF. The CDR3, as DNA: TGTGCCAGTAGTGCTCTCACTCCGGGACAGGGGGCGCCGGGGGCCAACGTCCTGACTTTC. Supplemented by reference TRBV19 and TRBJ2-6, the full variable domain reads DGGITQSPKYLFRKEGQNVTLSCEQNLNHDAMYWYRQDPGQGLRLIYYSQIVNDFQKGDIAEGYSVSREKKESFPLTVTSAQKNPTAFYLCASSALTPGQGAPGANVLTFGAGSRLTVL.

The rearrangement joins TRBV6-1 to TRBJ2-5, with no clear D. The V end lost 1 base, the J end lost 6 bases, and 9 bases lay between the germline ends. CDR1 is MNHNS, CDR2 SASEGT, per germline. The CDR3 totals 13 residues. CDR3 protein: CASSEGPRKTQYF. The CDR3, as DNA: TGTGCCAGCAGTGAAGGGCCGAGAAAGACCCAGTACTTC.

The V call is TRBV9, the J call TRBJ1-1; 9 bases are a match to TRBD1. CDR3 size: 15 residues. The junction had 1 base not matched to a gene; V was cut back by 0 bases and J by 1 base. The germline gives CDR1 SGDLS, CDR2 YYNGEE. The CDR3 nucleotides read TGTGCCAGCAGCGTAGAGGGACAGGGGAACACTGAAGCTTTCTTT. Its protein is CASSVEGQGNTEAFF.

This clone was recorded only once. The chain uses TRBV5-1 and TRBJ2-7, with 12 nucleotides matching TRBD1. The V segment lost 4 bases and the J segment 7 bases; nucleotides outside the gene matches: 9. This CDR3 is 15 amino acids long. From germline, CDR1 is SGHRS and CDR2 YFSETQ. This CDR3 reads CASSESGQGAEEQYF. The CDR3 region has the DNA TGCGCCAGCAGCGAATCGGGACAGGGGGCGGAAGAGCAGTACTTC.

The chain couples TRBV5-1 to TRBJ2-1; D gene unclear. V dropped 0 bases and J dropped 4 bases, with 5 bases sitting between them. Germline assignment: CDR1 SGHRS and CDR2 YFSETQ. CDR3 size: 13 residues. The DNA for the CDR3 is TGCGCCAGCAGCTTGGCTCTTTACAATGAGCAGTTCTTC. Its protein is CASSLALYNEQFF.

The chain has TRBV27 and TRBJ1-1, with TRBD1 matching 7 bases. Germline lookup yields CDR1 MNHEY and CDR2 SMNVEV (reference sequence). J was trimmed by 3 bases and V by 0 bases; bases with no gene match: 4. This CDR3 is 15 amino acids long. CDR3 protein: CASSLSGDRYTEAFF. The CDR3 bases are TGTGCCAGCAGTTTATCGGGGGACAGATACACTGAAGCTTTCTTT.